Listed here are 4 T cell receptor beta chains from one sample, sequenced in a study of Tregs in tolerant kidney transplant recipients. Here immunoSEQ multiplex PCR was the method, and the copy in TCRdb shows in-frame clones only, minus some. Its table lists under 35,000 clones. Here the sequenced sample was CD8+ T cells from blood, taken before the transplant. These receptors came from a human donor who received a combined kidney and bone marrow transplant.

The part of the CDR3 DNA that was read is TGTGCCAGCAGCTCGAGACCCCGGGACTTTCCAAACACTGAA. This gives the protein CASSSRPRDFPNTE. The whole CDR3 sequence reads CASSSRPRDFPNTEAFF. The rearrangement uses TRBV7-3 and TRBJ1-1; tentative D call: TRBD1 (5 bases). The CDR3 end is not reached by the read, which stops 3 residues before it; the germline J gene fills it in. Per the germline V gene, CDR1 is SGHTA and CDR2 is FQGTGA. V lost 4 bases and J 2 bases, leaving 20 bases between the germline ends. CDR3 size: 17 residues.

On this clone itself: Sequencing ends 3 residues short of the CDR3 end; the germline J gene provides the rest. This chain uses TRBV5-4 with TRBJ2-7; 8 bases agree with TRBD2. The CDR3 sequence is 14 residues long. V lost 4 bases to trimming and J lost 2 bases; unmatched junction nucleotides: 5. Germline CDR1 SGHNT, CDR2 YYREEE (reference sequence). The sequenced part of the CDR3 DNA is TGTGCCAGCAGCCTGGGACTAGGGACCTACGAG. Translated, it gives CASSLGLGTYE. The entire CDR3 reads CASSLGLGTYEQYF.

CDR3 sequence: CSVVSGTLDTQYF. The CDR3 DNA, read in part, is TGCAGCGTTGTTTCGGGGACACTCGATACG. This chain uses TRBV29-1 with TRBJ2-3, with D perhaps matching TRBD1 (6 bases). The read gets to within 3 residues of the CDR3 end, and the germline J gene fills in the rest. Per germline, CDR1 SQVTM and CDR2 ANQGSEA. The CDR3 is 13 residues long. Trimming left V 4 bases short and J 6 bases short, with 14 bases between.

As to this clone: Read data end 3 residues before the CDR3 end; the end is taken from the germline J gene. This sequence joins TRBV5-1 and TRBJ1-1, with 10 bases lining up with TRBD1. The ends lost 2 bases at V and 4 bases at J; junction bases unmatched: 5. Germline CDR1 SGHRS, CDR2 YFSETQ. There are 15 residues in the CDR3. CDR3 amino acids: CASSLGTGAGTEAFF. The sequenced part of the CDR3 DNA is TGCGCCAGCAGCTTAGGGACAGGGGCAGGCACTGAA.